A single sample gave rise to the 17 T cell receptor beta chains below, sequenced in a study of identical twins. TCRdb re-called the 5' RACE reads with MiXCR, one entry per CDR3 protein. Of more than 250,000 distinct CDR3 sequences in the sample, roughly 8.6% were seen once. The same data also contributed to another study, on yellow fever vaccine responses in identical twins.

The sample taken for sequencing was memory (CD45RO+) T cells sorted from blood. The receptors derive from a woman aged 18-29 years in good health.

This clonotype was seen once. The rearrangement joins TRBV2 to TRBJ2-5; TRBD1 matches at 10 bases. The V and J ends lost 4 bases and 5 bases, in that order; junction bases with no gene match: 4. There are 14 residues in the CDR3. Germline CDR1 and CDR2: SNHLY and FYNNEI. CDR3 nucleotide sequence: TGTGCCAGCAGTGTGACAGGGGGCCGGGAGACCCAGTACTTC. It encodes CASSVTGGRETQYF.

CDR3 nucleotide sequence: TGTGCCATCAGTGAGTTATTTAGCGGGAGATCCTCCACAGATACGCAGTATTTT. This sequence encodes CAISELFSGRSSTDTQYF. V is TRBV10-3 and J is TRBJ2-3; TRBD2 matches 9 bases. This CDR3 is built from 18 residues. Germline lookup yields CDR1 ENHRY and CDR2 SYGVKD. The trim removed 1 base at V and 2 bases at J, leaving 10 bases unmatched.

The chain links TRBV20-1 to TRBJ2-7; 9 nucleotides agree with TRBD2. With 1 base clipped from V and 5 bases from J, the junction kept 6 bases outside the gene matches. The CDR3 is 14 residues long. The V gene's germline CDR1 is DFQATT and CDR2 SNEGSKA (reference sequence). CDR3 loop: CSARGLAAYHEQYF. The CDR3 DNA reads as TGCAGTGCTAGAGGACTAGCGGCGTACCACGAGCAGTACTTC.

The CDR3 DNA follows: TGTGCCAGCAGTGTTGGGTGGGAGACCCAGTACTTC. Encoded protein: CASSVGWETQYF. The chain employs TRBV2 and TRBJ2-5; no firm D call. Trimming shortened V by 4 bases and J by 5 bases, and 8 bases separated the two germline ends. The germline gives CDR1 SNHLY, CDR2 FYNNEI. The CDR3 sequence is 12 residues long.

The chain recombines TRBV25-1 with TRBJ2-1; D remains unclear. The CDR3 spans 12 residues. Germline V gene lookup returns CDR1 MGHDK and CDR2 SYGVNS. The ends were cut back, 0 bases at V and 9 bases at J, with 6 bases in the middle. Here the CDR3 DNA reads TGTGCCAGCAGTGAATATACCCGTGAGCAGTTCTTC. Translated: CASSEYTREQFF.

The rearrangement uses TRBV27 and TRBJ2-1; D perhaps matches TRBD2 (7 bases). The germline gives CDR1 MNHEY, CDR2 SMNVEV (reference sequence). This CDR3 comprises 16 residues. Trimming removed 4 bases from V and 3 bases from J, with 16 bases in between. The CDR3 sequence is CASSWDGGQGYNEQFF. CDR3 sequence (DNA): TGTGCCAGCAGTTGGGACGGGGGGCAAGGCTACAATGAGCAGTTCTTC.

V usage is TRBV28 and J usage is TRBJ2-4; no firm D call. Germline V gene sequence: CDR1 MDHEN, CDR2 SYDVKM. V was shortened by 8 bases and J by 1 base, with 3 bases between the two germline ends. This CDR3 has 11 residues. The CDR3 loop reads CASSAKNIQYF. For the CDR3, the DNA is TGTGCCAGCTCCGCCAAAAACATTCAGTACTTC.

This clonotype showed up just a few times. The V call is TRBV7-8, the J call TRBJ2-1; 10 nucleotides align to TRBD2. Per the germline V gene, CDR1 is SGHVS and CDR2 is FQNEAQ. Trimming at V came to 5 bases and at J to 8 bases, leaving 9 bases not matched to a gene. This CDR3 is 15 amino acids long. The DNA of the CDR3 is TGTGCCAGCAGCAGAAACCTAGCGGGAGTCTATGAGCAGTTCTTC. Its protein product is CASSRNLAGVYEQFF.

This clonotype was detected many times. The chain carries TRBV19 and TRBJ2-2; D assignment may be TRBD1 or TRBD2 (6 bases each). CDR3 length: 15 residues. V was cut by 8 bases and J by 2 bases, with 15 bases left in between. Per germline, CDR1 LNHDA and CDR2 SQIVND (reference sequence). CDR3 sequence: CASQLGGQNTGELFF. CDR3 coding DNA: TGTGCCAGTCAGCTGGGGGGACAAAACACCGGGGAGCTGTTTTTT.

V and J are TRBV3-1 and TRBJ1-4; no firm D call. The V gene lost 4 bases and the J gene lost 10 bases, with 10 bases spanning the gap. The CDR3 covers 12 residues. The germline gives CDR1 LGHDT, CDR2 YNNKEL (reference sequence). This chain's CDR3 is CASSRLLGKLFF. Written as DNA, the CDR3 is TGTGCCAGCAGCCGACTCCTCGGAAAACTGTTTTTT.

This clonotype was recorded at least ten times. This chain joins TRBV24-1 and TRBJ1-2, with D hard to call. V lost 5 bases and J 4 bases, leaving 10 bases between the germline ends. Germline loops: CDR1 KGHDR, CDR2 SFDVKD. The CDR3 spans 13 residues. As DNA, the CDR3 is TGTGCCACCAGTGCCACAGCTATCTATGGCTACACCTTC. Its protein is CATSATAIYGYTF.

The CDR3 region is CASSGTVGANEKLFF. The CDR3, as DNA: TGTGCCAGCTCCGGGACAGTGGGAGCTAATGAAAAACTGTTTTTT. The chain combines TRBV19 with TRBJ1-4, with 7 bases matching TRBD1. Unmatched junction bases numbered 10, after V lost 9 bases and J lost 3 bases. CDR1 LNHDA and CDR2 SQIVND come from the germline V gene (reference sequence). The CDR3 spans 15 residues. The entire variable domain, with the rest obtained from reference TRBV19 and TRBJ1-4, is as follows: DGGITQSPKYLFRKEGQNVTLSCEQNLNHDAMYWYRQDPGQGLRLIYYSQIVNDFQKGDIAEGYSVSREKKESFPLTVTSAQKNPTAFYLCASSGTVGANEKLFFGSGTQLSVL.

This clonotype was counted many times. V and J are TRBV12-3 or TRBV12-4 and TRBJ2-3, with D possibly being TRBD2 (6 bases). V was pared by 5 bases and J by 0 bases, with 12 bases between. The CDR3 covers 15 residues. DNA of the CDR3: TGTGCCAGCAGTCGTAGCGGCGCTAGCACAGATACGCAGTATTTT. Its translation: CASSRSGASTDTQYF.

V and J are TRBV28 and TRBJ1-5, with 7 positions matching TRBD1. V trimming: 5 bases; J trimming: 4 bases; junction bases outside the gene matches: 5. This CDR3 is built from 14 residues. The germline CDR1 and CDR2 sequences are MDHEN and SYDVKM. The CDR3 region is CASSAGQINQPQHF. The CDR3 region has the DNA TGTGCCAGCAGTGCGGGACAGATAAATCAGCCCCAGCATTTT.

Of note for this clonotype: This sequence may be a read error, since a much larger clone differs from it by one base. Written as DNA, the CDR3 is TGTGCCAGCAGCCACAGCAATGAGCAGTTCTTC. It specifies CASSHSNEQFF. The gene calls are TRBV11-3 and TRBJ2-1; no clear D gene. Germline loops: CDR1 SGHNT, CDR2 YENEEA. The CDR3 consists of 11 residues. V shed 5 bases and J shed 6 bases, with 5 bases lying between them. The full variable domain, rest sourced from reference TRBV11-3 and TRBJ2-1, is EAGVVQSPRYKIIEKKQPVAFWCNPISGHNTLYWYLQNLGQGPELLIRYENEEAVDDSQLPKDRFSAERLKGVDSTLKIQPAELGDSAVYLCASSHSNEQFFGPGTRLTVL.

This clonotype occurred many times. The chain links TRBV12-3 or TRBV12-4 to TRBJ1-2, with D maybe TRBD1 (6 bases). The V end was cut by 7 bases, the J end by 1 base, with 19 bases between. The CDR3 spans 16 residues. CDR3 region: CASMRRTAPYNYGYTF. CDR3 in DNA: TGTGCCAGCATGAGGAGGACAGCCCCATATAACTATGGCTACACCTTC.

The CDR3 region is CASSLLGGSLYEQYF. In DNA, the CDR3 is TGTGCCAGCAGCTTATTAGGGGGGAGCCTCTACGAGCAGTACTTC. The chain links TRBV11-2 to TRBJ2-7; D is possibly TRBD1 or TRBD2 (6 bases each). V was clipped by 2 bases and J by 3 bases, with 14 bases between them. Germline CDR1 reads SGHAT; CDR2 reads FQNNGV. The CDR3 is 15 residues long.